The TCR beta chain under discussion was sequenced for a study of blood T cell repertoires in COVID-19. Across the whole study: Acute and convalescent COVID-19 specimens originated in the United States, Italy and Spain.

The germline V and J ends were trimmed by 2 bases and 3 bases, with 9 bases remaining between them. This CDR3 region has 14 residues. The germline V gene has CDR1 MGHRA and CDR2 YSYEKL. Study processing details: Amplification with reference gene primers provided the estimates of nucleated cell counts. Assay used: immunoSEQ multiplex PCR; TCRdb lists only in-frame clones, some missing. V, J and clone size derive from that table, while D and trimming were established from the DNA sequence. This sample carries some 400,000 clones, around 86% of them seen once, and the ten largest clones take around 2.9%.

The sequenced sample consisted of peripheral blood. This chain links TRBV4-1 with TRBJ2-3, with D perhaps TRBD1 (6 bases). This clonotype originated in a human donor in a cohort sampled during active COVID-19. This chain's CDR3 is CASSQSQGTDTQYF. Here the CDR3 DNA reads TGCGCCAGCAGCCAATCCCAGGGGACAGATACGCAGTATTTT.